A selection of T cell receptor beta chains follows, all from one sample in a study of early T cells in non-severe SARS-CoV-2 infection. TCRdb recomputed calls from the 5' RACE reads with MiXCR, one row per CDR3 protein. The sample gives roughly 60,000 distinct CDR3 sequences, 5.6% of which show up once; under 8% is in the top ten. Sequencing was performed on whole blood. The receptors were gathered from an adult who was a healthcare worker with PCR-confirmed SARS-CoV-2 infection or an uninfected control (not recorded which). CDR3s include the opening cysteine and the closing phenylalanine or tryptophan. The order of the fields is CDR3 length, D gene, V gene, clone size, J gene, CDR3 protein, CDR3 DNA. The D gene is left open where the match is weak. The size field is filled for only some rows; it gives once, few, many or a size class.

13	.	TRBV15	many	TRBJ2-7	CATSPVGDFEQYF	TGTGCCACCAGCCCCGTCGGCGATTTTGAGCAGTACTTC
13	.	TRBV20-1	.	TRBJ2-2	CSAKQQNTGELFF	TGCAGTGCTAAACAGCAGAACACCGGGGAGCTGTTTTTT
14	.	TRBV7-8	many	TRBJ2-7	CASSLKALVYEQYF	TGTGCCAGCAGCTTAAAGGCCCTGGTATACGAGCAGTACTTC
15	.	TRBV28	.	TRBJ2-7	CASNLSGLRGGEQYF	TGTGCCAGCAACCTCTCAGGGTTGCGAGGAGGTGAGCAGTACTTC
11	.	TRBV20-1	many	TRBJ1-1	CSAIGDTEAFF	TGCAGTGCTATAGGGGACACTGAAGCTTTCTTT
15	.	TRBV5-1	many	TRBJ1-1	CASSFSTMLEEKAFF	TGCGCCAGCAGCTTTTCGACCATGCTAGAGGAGAAAGCTTTCTTT
13	.	TRBV18	many	TRBJ2-2	CASSEGFPGELFF	TGTGCCAGCTCAGAAGGATTTCCCGGGGAGCTGTTTTTT
14	.	TRBV5-1	many	TRBJ1-3	CASSPGTSGNTIYF	TGCGCCAGCAGCCCCGGGACCTCTGGAAACACCATATATTTT
14	.	TRBV3-1	few	TRBJ2-4	CASSQKGTKNIQYF	TGTGCCAGCAGCCAAAAGGGGACCAAAAACATTCAGTACTTC
14	TRBD1	TRBV28	.	TRBJ2-7	CASSKLTGVGEQYF	TGTGCCAGCAGCAAATTAACAGGGGTTGGCGAGCAGTACTTC
16	.	TRBV12-3/TRBV12-4	many	TRBJ2-3	CASSLVVGIYTDTQYF	TGTGCCAGCAGTTTAGTTGTGGGAATCTACACAGATACGCAGTATTTT
16	.	TRBV6-5	.	TRBJ2-1	CASSYSAGEYYNEQFF	TGTGCCAGCAGTTACTCGGCAGGGGAATACTACAATGAGCAGTTCTTC
15	.	TRBV7-2	once	TRBJ2-2	CASSSGRRNIGELFF	TGTGCCAGCAGCTCCGGACGGAGGAACATCGGGGAGCTGTTTTTT
15	.	TRBV20-1	many	TRBJ2-7	CSARDPLTTLYEQYF	TGCAGTGCTAGAGATCCTTTGACTACGTTGTACGAGCAGTACTTC
11	.	TRBV12-3/TRBV12-4	many	TRBJ1-5	CASSLEQPQHF	TGTGCCAGCAGCCTCGAACAGCCCCAGCATTTT
13	.	TRBV18	many	TRBJ2-7	CASSPPSGLGEYF	TGTGCCAGCTCACCACCATCAGGCCTTGGGGAGTACTTC
14	TRBD1	TRBV18	many	TRBJ2-7	CASSPPTGLREQYF	TGTGCCAGCTCACCACCGACAGGGCTTAGGGAGCAGTACTTC
11	.	TRBV30	.	TRBJ2-1	CAWKTYNEQFF	TGTGCCTGGAAGACCTACAATGAGCAGTTCTTC
15	TRBD2	TRBV2	many	TRBJ2-1	CASNERGLAGISVFF	TGTGCCAGCAATGAGAGGGGACTAGCGGGTATAAGTGTGTTCTTC
14	.	TRBV20-1	many	TRBJ1-6	CSARPDGTDSPLHF	TGCAGTGCTAGACCAGACGGGACCGATTCACCCCTCCACTTT
16	.	TRBV20-1	many	TRBJ2-1	CSARAAEVSGYNEQFF	TGCAGTGCTAGAGCCGCCGAGGTTAGCGGCTACAATGAGCAGTTCTTC
14	.	TRBV29-1	many	TRBJ1-2	CSVEGRGLGYGYTF	TGCAGCGTTGAAGGTCGAGGACTTGGCTATGGCTACACCTTC
15	.	TRBV19	few	TRBJ1-5	CASRGDVRSNQPQHF	TGTGCCAGTAGGGGGGACGTTCGGAGCAATCAGCCCCAGCATTTT
13	.	TRBV6-2/TRBV6-3	many	TRBJ2-1	CASSLGRLYQQFF	TGTGCCAGCAGTCTGGGACGGTTATATCAGCAGTTCTTC
13	.	TRBV6-5	.	TRBJ2-7	CASSPDVTYEQYF	TGTGCCAGCAGCCCCGACGTTACCTACGAGCAGTACTTC